This TCR beta chain was sequenced in a study of regulatory T cells in long-lasting Graves disease. This clonotype was seen ten or more times. Time point in this sample: persistent/refractory GD, antithyroid drugs over 5 years with positive TRAb. Extracted PBMC RNA gave rise to the TCR library. According to the study, TCR beta libraries were built with iRepertoire HTBI primers and CDR3-region Arm-PCR. TCRdb reprocessed the multiplex PCR reads via MiXCR and lists one record per CDR3 protein. The sample holds 650,000 to 850,000 distinct CDR3 sequences, about 30% seen once. CDR1 and CDR2 (germline): SNHLY, FYNNEI. The V end lost 8 bases, the J end lost 4 bases, and 14 bases lay between the germline ends. The CDR3 contains 13 residues.

Sequenced here: peripheral blood mononuclear cells (PBMCs), sampled when the disease was refractory, from a patient treated with antithyroid drugs. The chain couples TRBV2 to TRBJ1-1; D gene unclear. This TCR derives from a female donor with Graves disease. CDR3: CASYRRSRTEAFF. CDR3 coding DNA: TGTGCCAGCTACCGGAGGAGTCGCACTGAAGCTTTCTTT. Full variable domain (outside the CDR3, taken from reference TRBV2 and TRBJ1-1): EPEVTQTPSHQVTQMGQEVILRCVPISNHLYFYWYRQILGQKVEFLVSFYNNEISEKSEIFDDQFSVERPDGSNFTLKIRSTKLEDSAMYFCASYRRSRTEAFFGQGTRLTVV.